Listed below are T cell receptor beta chains from one sample, sequenced in a study of cytomegalovirus exposure and HLA in healthy donors. Using immunoSEQ multiplex PCR, the repertoire was profiled, and TCRdb retains in-frame clones only, with some absent. Here the sample spans more than 150,000 clones, over 80% being singletons. The sequenced material came from PBMCs. These receptors were obtained from a girl aged 10 to 17 in good health and CMV-seropositive. Both conserved end residues are part of each CDR3. D genes are given only for firm matches. Clone size appears in some rows only: once, few, many, or a class for an expanded clone.

CDR3 DNA	CDR3 protein	D gene	clone size	J gene	V gene
TGTGCCAGCAGTGAAGGTCAGGGCCTCCTCGAGCAGTACTTC	CASSEGQGLLEQYF	NA	NA	TRBJ2-7	TRBV2
TGCGCCAGCAGCTTGAGGTCCGGAGCGAACACCGGGGAGCTGTTTTTT	CASSLRSGANTGELFF	NA	NA	TRBJ2-2	TRBV5-1
TGTGCCAGCAGCTTAGATACCCGGGGGCAGTACTTC	CASSLDTRGQYF	NA	NA	TRBJ2-7	TRBV11-2
TGTGCCAGCAGCCTAGCCGTAGAGCAGTACTTC	CASSLAVEQYF	NA	NA	TRBJ2-7	TRBV7-9
TGTGCCAGCAGCTTACAGGGAAATGGCTACACCTTC	CASSLQGNGYTF	NA	NA	TRBJ1-2	TRBV5-4
TGTGCCAGCAGTTCCTCCGGGACTAGCGGGAGGTCCTCCTACGAGCAGTACTTC	CASSSSGTSGRSSYEQYF	TRBD2	NA	TRBJ2-7	TRBV27
TGTGCCAGCAGTTACGAGAGAAACTATGGCTACACCTTC	CASSYERNYGYTF	NA	few	TRBJ1-2	TRBV6-5
TGCGCCAGCAGCACCATGTCGGGTACAACTAATGAAAAACTGTTTTTT	CASSTMSGTTNEKLFF	NA	NA	TRBJ1-4	TRBV5-1
TGTGCCAGCTCACCTACCGGGACTCTGGGAGGCACTGAAGCTTTCTTT	CASSPTGTLGGTEAFF	NA	once	TRBJ1-1	TRBV18
TGCAGCGCCCAGGGCCCTGGGGCCAACGTCCTGACTTTC	CSAQGPGANVLTF	NA	NA	TRBJ2-6	TRBV29-1
TGTGCCAGCAGCTTGACAGGTATGGCGCACAATGAGCAGTTCTTC	CASSLTGMAHNEQFF	NA	NA	TRBJ2-1	TRBV5-8
TGTGCCAGTAGTGCAGGGAAAAAAACTGAAGCTTTCTTT	CASSAGKKTEAFF	NA	few	TRBJ1-1	TRBV19
TGTGCCAGCAGCGGCGGGACTAGCGGGACAGATACGCAGTATTTT	CASSGGTSGTDTQYF	TRBD2	NA	TRBJ2-3	TRBV9
TGTGCCAGCAGCTTGAAAGATATATGGCGGGGCCGTAACTATGGCTACACCTTC	CASSLKDIWRGRNYGYTF	NA	few	TRBJ1-2	TRBV5-6
TGTGCCAGCAGACTAACGGGGCGGGAGGGGGATTTT	CASRLTGREGDF	TRBD2	NA	TRBJ2-3	TRBV6-1
TGTGCCAGCAGCTTAACCGGACTAGCGGGCACCAACACCGGGGAGCTGTTTTTT	CASSLTGLAGTNTGELFF	TRBD2	NA	TRBJ2-2	TRBV7-9
TGCGCCAGCAGCCCCAGCCACAGGGGTGAATTAAACGTCCGGACTTTAAGTGACTATGGCTACACCTTC	CASSPSHRGELNVRTLSDYGYTF	TRBD1	once	TRBJ1-2	TRBV5-1
TGCAGCGTTGAAGGACTAGCCTCGAGGGAGCAGTACTTC	CSVEGLASREQYF	TRBD2	NA	TRBJ2-5	TRBV29-1
TGTGCCATCAGTGATGCCGGGACAGATAATCAGCCCCAGCATTTT	CAISDAGTDNQPQHF	TRBD1	NA	TRBJ1-5	TRBV10-3
TGTGCCAGCGCCCGGGGGGGGCCGGGAAACATTCAGTACTTC	CASARGGPGNIQYF	TRBD2	NA	TRBJ2-4	TRBV27
TGCGCCAGCAGCCAAGTGGACAAGAAAGAGACCCAGTACTTC	CASSQVDKKETQYF	NA	NA	TRBJ2-5	TRBV4-1
TGTGCCAGCAGTCATTCAGATACGCAGTATTTT	CASSHSDTQYF	NA	NA	TRBJ2-3	TRBV11-2